The 14 T cell receptor beta chains in this list originate from one sample, sequenced in a study of vaccination and CD4 T cells after COVID-19. The treatment here: 10-day PBMC culture with coronavirus spike peptide pools or control peptides (ViraFEST assay). During the years 2011-2018, before the COVID-19 pandemic, the unexposed donor's CD4+ T cells were collected. The antigens for these receptors are not known. Oncomine TCR Beta short-read sequencing was applied to DNA from cultured CD4+ T cells. Using its own MiXCR run on the PCR reads, TCRdb lists one record per CDR3 protein. The sample shows roughly 5,400 distinct CDR3 sequences, under 35% of them seen only once. The sequenced material came from CD4+ T cells from blood, cultured in vitro. These receptors all stem from a human donor in good health.

V and J are TRBV11-2 and TRBJ2-7; tentatively, D is TRBD1 (6 bases). V lost 5 bases to trimming and J lost 5 bases, with 16 bases between them. The CDR3 loop spans 14 amino acids. CDR1 and CDR2 (germline): SGHAT, FQNNGV. The CDR3: CASSLSGQLDEQYF. DNA of the CDR3: TGTGCCAGCAGCCTATCTGGACAGCTCGACGAGCAGTACTTC.

This clonotype was seen more than once but under ten times. The chain is built from TRBV27 and TRBJ1-1, with D unresolved. Looked up from germline, CDR1 is MNHEY and CDR2 is SMNVEV (reference sequence). The germline V and J ends were trimmed by 0 bases and 0 bases, with 8 bases remaining between them. This CDR3 contains 15 residues. In DNA form, the CDR3 reads TGTGCCAGCAGTTTATCTGGCTCGCTGAACACTGAAGCTTTCTTT. Protein sequence: CASSLSGSLNTEAFF.

The genes are TRBV15 and TRBJ2-3; 8 bases are shared with TRBD2. The CDR3 extends over 16 amino acids. Germline CDR1 LNHNV, CDR2 YYDKDF (reference sequence). The trim removed 8 bases at V and 1 base at J, leaving 11 bases unmatched. The CDR3 sequence is CATLAGGGKRTDTQYF. The CDR3 nucleotides are TGTGCCACCTTGGCGGGGGGAGGAAAACGCACAGATACGCAGTATTTT.

This clonotype was observed a handful of times. The chain links TRBV6-1 to TRBJ2-7, with TRBD1 identical over 9 bases. The CDR3 runs 16 residues. In germline, CDR1 is MNHNS, CDR2 SASEGT. J gave up 4 bases and V 8 bases, and 15 bases lay outside the gene matches. CDR3 nucleotide sequence: TGTGCCAGCTACTCAGCCTCCGGGACAGGGCCGTACGAGCAGTACTTC. Its protein is CASYSASGTGPYEQYF.

This clonotype was observed a few times. The chain links TRBV12-3 or TRBV12-4 to TRBJ1-1; D gene unclear. The V and J ends lost 5 bases and 3 bases respectively, with 10 bases between them. CDR3 length equals 13 residues. This chain's CDR3 is CASSPSQDTEAFF. The CDR3 DNA reads TGTGCCAGCAGTCCCTCTCAGGACACTGAAGCTTTCTTT.

The rearrangement joins TRBV5-1 to TRBJ1-1; D not certain. CDR1 and CDR2 (germline): SGHRS, YFSETQ. Deletions cut 1 base from V and 2 bases from J, with 6 bases between. The CDR3 sequence is 13 residues long. Here the CDR3 reads CASSLSVNTEAFF. CDR3 sequence (DNA): TGCGCCAGCAGCTTGTCGGTTAACACTGAAGCTTTCTTT.

The V and J genes are TRBV6-5 and TRBJ1-4; the match to TRBD1 covers 12 bases. The CDR3 covers 16 residues. Losses at the gene ends were 2 bases for V and 5 bases for J; bases not matched to a gene: 3. Germline assignment: CDR1 MNHEY and CDR2 SVGAGI. CDR3 nucleotide sequence: TGTGCCAGCAGTTACGGGGGGACAGGGGGCAATGAAAAACTGTTTTTT. Its translation: CASSYGGTGGNEKLFF.

The V call is TRBV2, the J call TRBJ1-6; no clear D gene. Trimming shortened V by 5 bases and J by 0 bases, and 8 bases separated the two germline ends. The CDR3 is 15 amino acids. Germline assignment: CDR1 SNHLY and CDR2 FYNNEI. Here the CDR3 DNA reads TGTGCCAGCAGTCAAGGGAGCTCCTATAATTCACCCCTCCACTTT. This translates into CASSQGSSYNSPLHF.

V usage is TRBV14 and J usage is TRBJ1-1; a weak D match, TRBD1 (5 bases). The germline V gene has CDR1 SGHDN and CDR2 FVKESK. V was shortened by 0 bases and J by 1 base, with 15 bases between the two germline ends. The CDR3 runs to 17 residues. DNA of the CDR3: TGTGCCAGCAGCCAAGATCCCAGATATGGGACGAACACTGAAGCTTTCTTT. Encoded protein: CASSQDPRYGTNTEAFF.

This chain connects TRBV6-1 to TRBJ1-2; tentatively, D is TRBD1 (6 bases). Trimming took 6 bases from V and 7 from J, leaving 15 bases between them. CDR1 is MNHNS, CDR2 SASEGT, per germline. The CDR3 has 13 amino acids. CDR3 sequence reads: CASRGTRGTGYTF. CDR3 bases: TGTGCCAGCAGGGGAACCAGGGGAACTGGCTACACCTTC.

This clonotype was counted between two and nine times. The chain couples TRBV27 to TRBJ1-2; 8 bases line up with TRBD1. The V and J ends lost 8 bases and 0 bases, in that order; junction bases with no gene match: 11. The CDR3 runs 16 residues. CDR1 and CDR2 (germline): MNHEY, SMNVEV (reference sequence). Written as DNA, the CDR3 is TGTGCCAGCGGGGGGCGACAGGGGAACGCTAACTATGGCTACACCTTC. This encodes CASGGRQGNANYGYTF.

V is TRBV20-1 and J is TRBJ1-1; a possible D gene is TRBD1 (6 bases). The ends were cut back, 4 bases at V and 0 bases at J, with 21 bases in the middle. CDR3 length: 17 residues. Germline CDR1 DFQATT, CDR2 SNEGSKA (reference sequence). CDR3 loop: CSAIDPGQGIMNTEAFF. The CDR3 coding sequence is TGCAGTGCTATCGACCCGGGACAAGGGATTATGAACACTGAAGCTTTCTTT.

The chain is built from TRBV2 and TRBJ1-1, with unresolved D. The germline gives CDR1 SNHLY, CDR2 FYNNEI. The CDR3 consists of 15 residues. V shed 1 base and J shed 0 bases, with 9 bases lying between them. The CDR3: CASSEEGTMNTEAFF. The CDR3 region has the DNA TGTGCCAGCAGTGAAGAGGGCACCATGAACACTGAAGCTTTCTTT.

The DNA for the CDR3 is TGCAGTGCTACAGGGTATTACTATGGCTACACCTTC. It translates to CSATGYYYGYTF. The chain links TRBV20-1 to TRBJ1-2; TRBD1 might be the D (5 bases). The germline V gene encodes CDR1 DFQATT and CDR2 SNEGSKA (reference sequence). CDR3 length: 12 residues. The V end lost 4 bases, the J end lost 3 bases, and 9 bases lay between the germline ends.